The clone carrying this T cell receptor beta chain showed up just a few times. Its antigen remains unknown. This record belongs to a study of metastatic and nonmetastatic thyroid tumors. Study details: Across blood and tumor or nodule tissue, repertoires from malignant and benign thyroid patients were compared with one another. Study results and caveats: The reported finding was significantly higher TCR beta diversity in malignant thyroid tumors relative to benign nodules, in blood and tumor.

Authors' processing steps: In papillary thyroid cancer, a distant-metastasis classifier was built using CDR3 differences across clinicopathological groups. TCRdb reprocessed the PCR reads via MiXCR. The V and J calls, along with clone size, are taken from TCRdb and not from the paper's own processing. This table holds 55,000 to 75,000 clones, more than 15% found once. No treatment of any kind had been given to any patient before thyroid surgery. The V gene end was trimmed by 8 bases and the J gene end by 6 bases; junction bases not matched to a gene: 7. Germline CDR1 is MNHNS and CDR2 is SASEGT. The CDR3 runs to 13 residues.

V usage is TRBV6-1 and J usage is TRBJ2-1; 7 positions agree with TRBD2. The sequenced material came from blood. The receptor was derived from a female donor with papillary thyroid cancer or a benign thyroid nodule (not recorded which). Some clones in this sample may be carry-over from other donors' samples. The CDR3 bases are TGTGCCAGCTGGGAGGGCCCCGTCAATGAGCAGTTCTTC. As protein: CASWEGPVNEQFF.